The T cell receptor (beta chain) under discussion was sequenced for a study of shared clonotypes between healthy human individuals. This CDR3 spans 13 amino acids. There were no recent acute infections or vaccinations among the donors, who were healthy HIV-negative adults. The method was immunoSEQ multiplex PCR; TCRdb's version includes in-frame clones alone and lacks a portion of them. The table shows 2 million to 2.5 million clones, with about 90% occurring only once. The TCR sequence derives from a man aged 18 to 30 in good health. Some clones in this sample may be carry-over from other donors' samples. This sequence joins TRBV21-1 and TRBJ1-2; the table gives TRBD1 as D, unverified against the DNA. TRBV21-1 is designated a pseudogene. The sequencing input was naive CD4+ T cells from PBMCs. Noted subset: CD45RA+ positively selected. CDR3 DNA sequence: TGTGCCAGCAGCGAAGACAGGAACTATGGCTACACCTTC. This sequence encodes CASSEDRNYGYTF.